This TCR beta chain was profiled in a study of T-cell memory formation after mild COVID-19. Study information: TCR clusters were mostly confined to one donor each. Study-level findings and limits: Certain responding clones were present in pre-infection memory, suggesting participation of cross-reactive memory.

TCRdb re-analysed the 5' RACE reads in MiXCR, keeping a single row per CDR3 protein. The sample has hundreds of thousands of distinct CDR3 sequences, around a quarter seen once; the top ten hold 12%. This clonotype was recorded at least ten times. The antigen remains undetermined. The source material was PBMCs or a T cell subset sorted from them (not recorded which). This TCR was sampled from an adult woman who had mild COVID-19 (a few samples of this study predate the infection). Cell type and time point are not known.

The CDR3 spells CASSLLHTYEQYF. For the CDR3, the DNA is TGTGCCAGCAGCTTACTGCATACCTACGAGCAGTACTTC. V and J are TRBV11-2 and TRBJ2-7; D unclear. Per germline, CDR1 SGHAT and CDR2 FQNNGV. V dropped 2 bases and J dropped 2 bases, with 7 bases sitting between them. The CDR3 length is 13 residues.